This T cell receptor (beta chain) was recorded in a study of breast tumors, draining lymph nodes, adjacent tissues. In germline, CDR1 is ENHRY, CDR2 SYGVKD. The ends were cut back, 7 bases at V and 4 bases at J, with 13 bases in the middle. This CDR3 has 13 amino acids. This clonotype was counted many times. In TCRdb, the multiplex PCR reads were re-called with MiXCR into one record per CDR3 protein. Among a few hundred thousand distinct CDR3 sequences listed, under 40% were seen once. Samples came from axillary lymph nodes draining the breast cancer. Material: axillary lymph node tissue. This TCR was sampled from a female donor with breast cancer. Some clones in this sample may be carry-over from other donors' samples. The chain employs TRBV10-3 and TRBJ1-1, with D possibly being TRBD1 (6 bases). The chain's CDR3 is CAITDRISTEAFF. DNA of the CDR3: TGTGCCATCACCGACAGGATAAGCACTGAAGCTTTCTTT.